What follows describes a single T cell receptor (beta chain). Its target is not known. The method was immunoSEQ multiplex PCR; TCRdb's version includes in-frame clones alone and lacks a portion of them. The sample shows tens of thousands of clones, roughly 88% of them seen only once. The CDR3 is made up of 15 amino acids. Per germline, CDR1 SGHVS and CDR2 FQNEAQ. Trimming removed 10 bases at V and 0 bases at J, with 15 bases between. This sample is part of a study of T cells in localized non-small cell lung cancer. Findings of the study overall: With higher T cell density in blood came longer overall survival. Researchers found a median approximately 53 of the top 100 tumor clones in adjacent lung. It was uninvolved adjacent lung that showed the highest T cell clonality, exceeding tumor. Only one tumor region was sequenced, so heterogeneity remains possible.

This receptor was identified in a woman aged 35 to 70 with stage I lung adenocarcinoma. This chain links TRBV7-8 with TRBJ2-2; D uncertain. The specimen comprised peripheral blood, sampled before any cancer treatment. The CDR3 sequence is CATSRAAPNTGELFF. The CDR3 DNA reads TGTGCCACAAGTCGAGCCGCTCCGAACACCGGGGAGCTGTTTTTT.